This T cell receptor beta chain is from a study of T cell repertoires in cytomegalovirus infection. Overall study: CMV epitopes that were recently identified and HLA-C-restricted were used alongside well-studied HLA-B-restricted ones. It can be stated that public TCR beta signatures indicated CMV infection as well as a matching HLA type. Study-level results: HLA-C-restricted CMV clonotypes gave the most frequent clonotype in two of eight donors. Cumulative public TCR beta family frequency identified carriers of CMV plus the relevant HLA.

TCRdb redid the calling of the reads with MiXCR, one entry per CDR3 protein. Of roughly 280,000 distinct CDR3 sequences listed, under 25% were seen once; the top ten hold 15% to 20%. The CDR3 has 15 residues. Germline lookup yields CDR1 MDHEN and CDR2 SYDVKM. The J segment lost 0 bases and the V segment lost 7 bases, leaving 8 bases of the junction unmatched. This clonotype turned up a few times. Its target is not known. The sequencing used cultured PBMCs, collected from culture after CMV antigen stimulation. This sequence was found in a human donor in good health (CMV status not recorded). Some clones in this sample may be carry-over from other donors' samples. The rearrangement links TRBV28 to TRBJ1-2; TRBD1 matches 7 bases. The CDR3 is CASTRQGAANYGYTF. Written as DNA, the CDR3 is TGTGCCAGCACCCGACAGGGAGCGGCTAACTATGGCTACACCTTC.